The rows below give T cell receptor beta chains drawn from one sample of a study of blood T cell repertoires in COVID-19. Measured with immunoSEQ multiplex PCR; TCRdb has only the in-frame clones, and not every one. The sample shows 200,000 to 300,000 clones, 84% of them seen only once. Sequenced material: peripheral blood. The receptor set was obtained from a woman aged 40 to 50 who had recovered from COVID-19. Each CDR3 is given with its conserved first and last residue. A D gene is named only where the DNA matches it firmly. Clone size is shown for a subset of rows, as once, few, many or a class of expanded clone.

>TRBV12-5|-|TRBJ1-1|once
TGTGCTAGTGGTTTAAGGAGGGCGGAAGCTTTCTTT
CASGLRRAEAFF
>TRBV7-6|TRBD2|TRBJ2-5|-
TGTGCCAGCGGGTGGTCTAGCGGGGACCAAGAGACCCAGTACTTC
CASGWSSGDQETQYF
>TRBV10-3|-|TRBJ1-6|-
TGTGCCATCGGGCCGGGACTCAATTCACCCCTCCACTTT
CAIGPGLNSPLHF
>TRBV5-1|TRBD1|TRBJ1-1|-
TGCGCCAGCAGCTTGGCGACAGGGGAGACTGAAGCTTTCTTT
CASSLATGETEAFF
>TRBV5-6|-|TRBJ1-2|-
TGTGCCAGCAGCTCCCTAAGCTCGGGGGGCTACACCTTC
CASSSLSSGGYTF
>TRBV6-5|-|TRBJ1-1|-
TGTGCCAGCAGTTACTCCCCCTCGAGCGGAGCTTTCTTT
CASSYSPSSGAFF
>TRBV5-1|-|TRBJ1-4|few
TGCGCCAGCAGCCGCGGGGCTGCTTCAACTAATGAAAAACTGTTTTTT
CASSRGAASTNEKLFF
>TRBV29-1|TRBD2|TRBJ2-7|few
TGCAGCGTTGTCGTTGGGCGGGGGTTCCACGAGCAGTACTTC
CSVVVGRGFHEQYF
>TRBV10-3|-|TRBJ2-2|once
TGTGCCATCAGTGCGGGAGAGGGCGCCGGCACCGGGGAGCTGTTTTTT
CAISAGEGAGTGELFF
>TRBV28|TRBD2|TRBJ2-2|-
TGTGCCAGCATCCGGGGGGGGTCCGGGGAGCTGTTTTTT
CASIRGGSGELFF
>TRBV11-3|-|TRBJ2-2|-
TGTGCCAGCAGCTTAGGAAGCAACACCGGGGAGCTGTTTTTT
CASSLGSNTGELFF
>TRBV28|TRBD2|TRBJ2-2|-
TGTGCCACCACCGGACTAGCAGTCACCGGGGAGCTGTTTTTT
CATTGLAVTGELFF
>TRBV5-4|-|TRBJ1-2|-
TGTGCCAGCAGCTTGGCAGGGGCCTTCGACTATGGCTACACCTTC
CASSLAGAFDYGYTF